Reported below is one T cell receptor beta chain. These data come from a study of blood T cell repertoires in COVID-19. In the study overall: Sources were T cells, B-cell-depleted T cells, or PBMCs; the material itself was cDNA or gDNA.

In the authors' methods: Scientists estimated how many nucleated cells there were by amplifying reference gene primers. Produced via immunoSEQ multiplex PCR; TCRdb's table is partial and in-frame only. V and J calls and clone size are those listed in that table; D and trimming were worked out from the DNA. Here the sample spans approximately 180,000 clones, 80% to 90% being singletons. This CDR3 has 17 residues. V was trimmed by 2 bases and J by 3 bases, leaving 20 bases between them. The germline V gene has CDR1 SEHNR and CDR2 FQNEAQ (reference sequence). The sequence was obtained from a man aged 45-65 years who had recovered from COVID-19. What was sequenced was PBMCs or T cells enriched from blood (not recorded which). This chain links TRBV7-9 with TRBJ2-7, with D unclear. CDR3 sequence (DNA): TGTGCCAGCAGCTTAACGTTGCTCGGTTATCCCCTCTACGAGCAGTACTTC. Translated: CASSLTLLGYPLYEQYF. Variable domain in full (rest from reference TRBV7-9 and TRBJ2-7): DTGVSQNPRHKITKRGQNVTFRCDPISEHNRLYWYRQTLGQGPEFLTYFQNEAQLEKSRLLSDRFSAERPKGSFSTLEIQRTEQGDSAMYLCASSLTLLGYPLYEQYFGPGTRLTVT.